A single sample is the source of the 12 T cell receptor beta chains below, sequenced in a study of T-cell memory formation after mild COVID-19. MiXCR, run by TCRdb on the 5' RACE reads, gives a single entry per CDR3 protein. This table has fewer than 250,000 distinct CDR3 sequences, about 10% appearing once. Sequencing was carried out using PBMCs or a T cell subset sorted from them (not recorded which). The receptors derive from a man between 18 and 29 years old who had mild COVID-19 (a few samples of this study predate the infection). Cell type and time point are not known.

This clonotype was counted at least ten times. This chain links TRBV20-1 with TRBJ2-6; no clear D. Per the germline V gene, CDR1 is DFQATT and CDR2 is SNEGSKA (reference sequence). Trimming removed 3 bases from V and 4 bases from J, with 7 bases in between. This CDR3 spans 13 amino acids. CDR3: CSARVGGANVLTF. CDR3 DNA: TGCAGTGCTAGGGTTGGAGGGGCCAACGTCCTGACTTTC.

This clonotype was detected only a few times. This rearrangement joins TRBV12-3 or TRBV12-4 to TRBJ1-1; 7 nucleotides match TRBD1. After removal of 9 bases from V and 2 bases from J, the junction contained 9 bases not matched to a gene. The length of the CDR3 is 14 residues. The CDR3 region is CASDRAGRNTEAFF. The DNA of the CDR3 is TGTGCCAGTGACAGGGCAGGGAGAAACACTGAAGCTTTCTTT.

This clonotype was picked up a small number of times. The rearrangement joins TRBV18 to TRBJ1-5; 10 nucleotides match TRBD1. This CDR3 has 15 residues. Per the germline V gene, CDR1 is KGHSH and CDR2 is LQKENI. Trimming at V came to 6 bases and at J to 0 bases, leaving 2 bases not matched to a gene. CDR3 region: CASSGTGDSNQPQHF. The CDR3 nucleotides are TGTGCCAGCTCCGGGACAGGGGATAGCAATCAGCCCCAGCATTTT. Full variable domain (remainder filled in from reference TRBV18 and TRBJ1-5): NAGVMQNPRHLVRRRGQEARLRCSPMKGHSHVYWYRQLPEEGLKFMVYLQKENIIDESGMPKERFSAEFPKEGPSILRIQQVVRGDSAAYFCASSGTGDSNQPQHFGDGTRLSIL.

The chain recombines TRBV5-4 with TRBJ1-2; 10 bases are shared with TRBD1. V lost 2 bases to trimming and J lost 4 bases; unmatched junction nucleotides: 2. Germline V CDR1 and CDR2: SGHNT, YYREEE (reference sequence). CDR3 size: 14 residues. In nucleotides, the CDR3 is TGTGCCAGCAGCTTCCGGGACAGGGGCTATGGCTACACCTTC. Residues: CASSFRDRGYGYTF.

Many counts were recorded for this clonotype. The chain couples TRBV5-1 to TRBJ2-1; D is uncertain. Trimming left V 2 bases short and J 6 bases short, with 9 bases between. In germline, CDR1 is SGHRS, CDR2 YFSETQ. This CDR3 comprises 13 residues. As DNA, the CDR3 is TGCGCCAGCAGCTTTATGTCCCTCAATGAGCAGTTCTTC. Its protein product is CASSFMSLNEQFF.

The chain employs TRBV20-1 and TRBJ1-1; 8 nucleotides align to TRBD1. The germline gives CDR1 DFQATT, CDR2 SNEGSKA (reference sequence). CDR3 size: 14 residues. After removal of 0 bases from V and 10 bases from J, the junction contained 10 bases not matched to a gene. The CDR3 loop reads CSARDHVRGLGAFF. CDR3 in DNA: TGCAGTGCTAGAGATCACGTCAGGGGGCTAGGAGCTTTCTTT.

This clonotype was counted ten times or more. The chain uses TRBV12-3 or TRBV12-4 and TRBJ2-7, with D unclear. V lost 4 bases and J 0 bases, leaving 1 base between the germline ends. The CDR3 extends over 11 amino acids. CDR3 coding DNA: TGTGCCAGCAGTTCCTCCTACGAGCAGTACTTC. It encodes CASSSSYEQYF.

This clonotype was counted at least ten times. V usage is TRBV7-8 and J usage is TRBJ2-2; D possibly corresponds to TRBD1 (5 bases). In germline, CDR1 is SGHVS, CDR2 FQNEAQ. The CDR3 spans 16 residues. The V end was cut by 5 bases, the J end by 8 bases, with 21 bases between. CDR3: CASSPPFDRSSGELFF. CDR3 in DNA: TGTGCCAGCAGCCCCCCTTTTGACAGAAGCTCAGGGGAGCTGTTTTTT.

This clonotype was picked up a small number of times. V is TRBV15 and J is TRBJ1-2; 9 bases match TRBD1. J was trimmed by 6 bases and V by 5 bases; bases with no gene match: 7. The V gene's germline CDR1 is LNHNV and CDR2 YYDKDF (reference sequence). This CDR3 contains 14 residues. CDR3 sequence: CATSGGTGLHGYTF. For the CDR3, the DNA is TGTGCCACCAGCGGCGGGACAGGGCTCCATGGCTACACCTTC.

The V call is TRBV4-3, the J call TRBJ2-7, with a possible D match to TRBD2 (5 bases). In germline, CDR1 is LGHNA, CDR2 YSLEER. Trimming shortened V by 0 bases and J by 5 bases, and 11 bases separated the two germline ends. The CDR3 extends over 14 amino acids. CDR3 in amino acids: CASSQDRLSNEQYF. CDR3 DNA sequence: TGCGCCAGCAGCCAAGATCGACTAAGTAACGAGCAGTACTTC.

This clonotype was counted between two and nine times. The V call is TRBV4-2, the J call TRBJ2-6, with no clear D. Germline V lookup: CDR1 LGHNA, CDR2 YNFKEQ. Between the trimmed V and J ends, which lost 0 bases and 1 base, there was a span of 10 bases. This CDR3 has 17 amino acids. CDR3 in DNA: TGTGCCAGCAGCCAAGATATTTTTCAGTCTGGGGCCAACGTCCTGACTTTC. This sequence encodes CASSQDIFQSGANVLTF.

This clonotype appeared many times. This chain connects TRBV7-2 to TRBJ2-7; weak D call: TRBD2 (5 bases). The CDR3 totals 13 residues. V dropped 5 bases and J dropped 6 bases, with 14 bases sitting between them. Germline-derived CDR1 and CDR2 are SGHTA and FQGNSA. The CDR3 sequence is CASSKDGGLEQYF. The CDR3, as DNA: TGTGCCAGCAGCAAGGACGGCGGGCTCGAGCAGTACTTC.